Below, one TCR beta chain is given with its context. Its antigen is currently unknown. The data belong to a study of T cell clonotyping in hematopoietic cell transplantation. Study-level results: Pathologically expanded recipient clonotypes increased progressively from day 30 to day 180 as diversity fell. Graft donor and pretransplant recipient Inverse Simpson Index values predicted broader posttransplant TCR diversity.

Sequenced by immunoSEQ multiplex PCR; TCRdb stores in-frame clones only, minus some. This table has 35,000 to 50,000 clones, 95% appearing once. This CDR3 has 14 amino acids. Per the germline V gene, CDR1 is LNHDA and CDR2 is SQIVND (reference sequence). V dropped 3 bases and J dropped 4 bases, with 9 bases sitting between them. The receptor was isolated from a man younger than 45 in good health. Some clones in this sample may be carry-over from other donors' samples. Sequencing input: peripheral blood mononuclear cells. The rearrangement uses TRBV19 and TRBJ1-4; perhaps TRBD1 as D (5 bases). CDR3 sequence (DNA): TGTGCCAGTAGTATCAGGGCGGATAATGAAAAACTGTTTTTT. It specifies CASSIRADNEKLFF.